This section outlines one T cell receptor (beta chain) sequence together with its context. This sample also contains other DNA sequences that code for the same CDR3. This specimen belongs to a study of shared clonotypes between healthy human individuals. An approximately 210 ng quantity of DNA, about 30,000 T cell genomes, went into the sorted-subset replicate PCRs. Produced via immunoSEQ multiplex PCR; TCRdb's table is partial and in-frame only. Found here are over 2 million clones, roughly 92% of them singletons; the top ten hold 0.37%. With 3 bases removed from V and 2 bases from J, the gap between germline ends came to 5 bases. Germline CDR1 reads SEHNR; CDR2 reads FQNEAQ (reference sequence). The CDR3 is 12 residues long.

This TCR was recovered from a man aged 18-30 years in good health. Some clones in this sample may be carry-over from other donors' samples. V usage is TRBV7-9 and J usage is TRBJ2-7, with D unclear. The sample consisted of naive CD4+ T cells from PBMCs. The subset was: CD45RA+ positively selected. The CDR3 DNA reads as TGTGCCAGCAGCTTCGGGCCCTACGAGCAGTACTTC. This codes for CASSFGPYEQYF.